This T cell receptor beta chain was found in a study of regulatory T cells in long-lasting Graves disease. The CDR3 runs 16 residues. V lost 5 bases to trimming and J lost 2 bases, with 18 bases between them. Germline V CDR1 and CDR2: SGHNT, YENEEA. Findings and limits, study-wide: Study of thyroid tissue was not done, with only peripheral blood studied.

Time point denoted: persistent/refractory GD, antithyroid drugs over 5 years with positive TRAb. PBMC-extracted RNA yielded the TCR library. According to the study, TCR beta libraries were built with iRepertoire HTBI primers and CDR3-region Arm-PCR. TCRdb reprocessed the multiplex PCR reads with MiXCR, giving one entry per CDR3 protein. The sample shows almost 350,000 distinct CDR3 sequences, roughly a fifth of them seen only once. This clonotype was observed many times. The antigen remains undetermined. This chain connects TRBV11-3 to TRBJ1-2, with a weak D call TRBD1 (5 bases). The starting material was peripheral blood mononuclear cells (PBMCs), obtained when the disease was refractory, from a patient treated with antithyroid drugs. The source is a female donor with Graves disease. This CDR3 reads CASSPLAGQGNYGYTF. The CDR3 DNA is TGTGCCAGCAGCCCTCTGGCGGGGCAAGGGAACTATGGCTACACCTTC.